These 7 T cell receptor beta chains share one sample of origin, sequenced in a study of post-analysis software for immune sequencing data. Whole-study results and caveats: A handful of TRBV segments, including TRBV5-6, TRBV5-1 and TRBV20-1, were more frequent in patients than controls.

Presence of unique molecular identifiers characterized the TCR beta cDNA libraries. Each CDR3 protein is one row after TCRdb ran MiXCR on the PCR reads. This sample carries about 500,000 distinct CDR3 sequences, less than 45% of them seen once, and the ten largest clones take around an eighth. Their specific antigens are unknown. The sample was blood. These TCRs come from a girl aged 5 to 17 with multiple sclerosis.

The V gene is TRBV5-1, the J gene TRBJ2-7; 7 bases are shared with TRBD1. CDR1 and CDR2 from the germline V gene are SGHRS and YFSETQ. CDR3 length: 15 residues. The junction had 7 bases not matched to a gene; V was cut back by 4 bases and J by 0 bases. The CDR3 region is CASSQDRASSYEQYF. Here the CDR3 DNA reads TGCGCCAGCAGCCAAGACAGGGCCTCCTCCTACGAGCAGTACTTC.

The J gene is TRBJ2-7, the V gene TRBV20-1, with 11 nucleotides matching TRBD2. J was trimmed by 6 bases and V by 1 base; bases with no gene match: 8. Germline lookup yields CDR1 DFQATT and CDR2 SNEGSKA (reference sequence). This CDR3 has 15 amino acids. CDR3: CSARARLAGGGEQYF. In DNA, the CDR3 is TGCAGTGCTAGAGCAAGGCTAGCGGGAGGAGGCGAGCAGTACTTC.

In DNA form, the CDR3 reads TGTGCCAGCAGCCCCGCCGAAGTCCACGAGCAGTACTTC. The encoded protein is CASSPAEVHEQYF. The chain combines TRBV7-9 with TRBJ2-7; D is unresolved. Germline-derived CDR1 and CDR2 are SEHNR and FQNEAQ (reference sequence). The CDR3 sequence is 13 residues long. The V end was cut by 5 bases, the J end by 5 bases, with 13 bases between.

As concerns this clonotype: At one of its ends the junction is not consistent with the germline gene, which may arise from a read error. The CDR3 here is CANSLEGLAVSYNEQFF. The CDR3 DNA follows: TGCGCCAACAGCTTGGAGGGACTAGCGGTCTCCTACAATGAGCAGTTCTTC. V gene TRBV5-1 combines with J gene TRBJ2-1, with 11 bases fitting TRBD2. The length of the CDR3 is 17 residues. Germline CDR1 SGHRS, CDR2 YFSETQ.

This chain joins TRBV5-1 and TRBJ1-1; D gene unclear. Germline CDR1 and CDR2: SGHRS and YFSETQ. V was trimmed by 6 bases and J by 1 base, leaving 13 bases between them. This CDR3 spans 14 amino acids. CDR3 loop: CASTTHMGNTEAFF. The CDR3 coding sequence is TGCGCCAGCACGACCCATATGGGGAACACTGAAGCTTTCTTT.

The rearrangement links TRBV12-5 to TRBJ1-2; possibly TRBD1 for D (5 bases). CDR1 and CDR2 (germline): LGHNT, FRNRAP. The CDR3 consists of 14 residues. The V end lost 5 bases, the J end lost 6 bases, and 16 bases lay between the germline ends. The CDR3 DNA reads TGTGCTAGTGGTAACGCCGGGACTGCGGATGGCTACACCTTC. Its protein product is CASGNAGTADGYTF.

This clonotype was detected a few times. The chain couples TRBV5-1 to TRBJ2-5; D is perhaps TRBD1 (5 bases). The germline V gene encodes CDR1 SGHRS and CDR2 YFSETQ. The CDR3 runs 14 residues. The V gene lost 4 bases and the J gene lost 5 bases, with 15 bases spanning the gap. The CDR3 coding sequence is TGCGCCAGCAGCAACAAGGGGTTTCGGGAGACCCAGTACTTC. Residues: CASSNKGFRETQYF.